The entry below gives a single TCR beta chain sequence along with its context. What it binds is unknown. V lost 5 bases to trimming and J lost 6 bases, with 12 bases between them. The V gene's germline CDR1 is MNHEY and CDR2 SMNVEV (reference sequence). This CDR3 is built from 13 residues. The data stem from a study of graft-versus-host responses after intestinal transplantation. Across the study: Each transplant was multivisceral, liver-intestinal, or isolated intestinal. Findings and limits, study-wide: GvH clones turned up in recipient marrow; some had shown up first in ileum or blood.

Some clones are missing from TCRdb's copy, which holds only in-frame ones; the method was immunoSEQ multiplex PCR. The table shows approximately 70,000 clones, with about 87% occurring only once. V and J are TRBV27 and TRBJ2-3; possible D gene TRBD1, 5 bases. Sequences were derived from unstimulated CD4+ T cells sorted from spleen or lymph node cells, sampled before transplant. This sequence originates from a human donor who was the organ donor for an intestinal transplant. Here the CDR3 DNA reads TGTGCCAGCAGTATCTCCAGGGCCGATACGCAGTATTTT. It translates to CASSISRADTQYF.